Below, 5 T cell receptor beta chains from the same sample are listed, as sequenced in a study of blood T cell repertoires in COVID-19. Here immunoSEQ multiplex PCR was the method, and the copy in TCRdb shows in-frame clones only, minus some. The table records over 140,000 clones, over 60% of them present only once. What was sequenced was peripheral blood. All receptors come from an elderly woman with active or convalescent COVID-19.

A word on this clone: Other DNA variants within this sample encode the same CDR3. Written as DNA, the CDR3 is TGCGCCAGCAGCTTGGCCGGGACTGGTAATTCACCCCTCCACTTT. Translating gives CASSLAGTGNSPLHF. This chain links TRBV5-1 with TRBJ1-6; maybe TRBD1 (5 bases). CDR3 length: 15 residues. Germline V lookup: CDR1 SGHRS, CDR2 YFSETQ. The V gene lost 0 bases and the J gene lost 6 bases, with 10 bases spanning the gap.

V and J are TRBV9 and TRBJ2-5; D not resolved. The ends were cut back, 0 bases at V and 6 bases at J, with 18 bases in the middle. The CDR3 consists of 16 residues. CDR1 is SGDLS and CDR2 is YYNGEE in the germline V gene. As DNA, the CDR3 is TGTGCCAGCAGCGTAGGAAACTACGACGTTCTCAAGACCCAGTACTTC. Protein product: CASSVGNYDVLKTQYF.

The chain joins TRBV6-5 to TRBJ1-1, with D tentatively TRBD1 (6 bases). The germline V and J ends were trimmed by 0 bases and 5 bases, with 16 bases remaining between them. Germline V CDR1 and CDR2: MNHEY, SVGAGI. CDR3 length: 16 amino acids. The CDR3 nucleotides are TGTGCCAGCAGTTACTCGAATCAGGGGCGGAGGACTGAAGCTTTCTTT. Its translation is CASSYSNQGRRTEAFF.

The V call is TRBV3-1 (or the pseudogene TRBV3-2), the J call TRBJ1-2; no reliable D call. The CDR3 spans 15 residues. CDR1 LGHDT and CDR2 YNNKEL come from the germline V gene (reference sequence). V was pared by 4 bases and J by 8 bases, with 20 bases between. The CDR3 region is CASSLPGEGRNGYTF. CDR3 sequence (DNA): TGTGCCAGCAGCCTCCCTGGGGAGGGAAGAAACGGCTACACCTTC.

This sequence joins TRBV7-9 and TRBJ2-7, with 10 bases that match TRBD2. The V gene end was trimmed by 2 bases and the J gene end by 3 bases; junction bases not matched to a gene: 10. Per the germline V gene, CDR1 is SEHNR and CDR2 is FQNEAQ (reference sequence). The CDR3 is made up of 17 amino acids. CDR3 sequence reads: CASSLNGQLAGDYEQYF. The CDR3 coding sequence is TGTGCCAGCAGCTTAAATGGTCAGCTAGCGGGGGACTACGAGCAGTACTTC.